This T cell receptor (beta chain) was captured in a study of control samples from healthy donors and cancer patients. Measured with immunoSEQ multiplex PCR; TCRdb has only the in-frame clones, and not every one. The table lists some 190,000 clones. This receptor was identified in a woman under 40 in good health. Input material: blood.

The CDR3 DNA follows: TGTGCCAGTAACAAGGGGGGTCTGTATGGCTACACCTTC. Its translation is CASNKGGLYGYTF. The V and J genes are TRBV19 and TRBJ1-2, with a possible D match to TRBD1 (6 bases). V was clipped by 7 bases and J by 5 bases, with 14 bases between them. The germline V gene encodes CDR1 LNHDA and CDR2 SQIVND (reference sequence). The CDR3 is 13 residues long. The entire variable domain, with the rest obtained from reference TRBV19 and TRBJ1-2, is as follows: DGGITQSPKYLFRKEGQNVTLSCEQNLNHDAMYWYRQDPGQGLRLIYYSQIVNDFQKGDIAEGYSVSREKKESFPLTVTSAQKNPTAFYLCASNKGGLYGYTFGSGTRLTVV.